Following are 3 T cell receptor beta chains from one sample sequenced in a study of shared clonotypes between healthy human individuals. Only in-frame clones appear in the TCRdb table, and some are missing; sequencing was by immunoSEQ multiplex PCR. Among roughly 1,800,000 clones, approximately 94% were seen once, and the ten largest hold roughly 1.2%. Terminally differentiated effector memory CD45RA+ cells were excluded from the naive CD8 cells, which were CD45RO-negative and positively selected for CCR7. Source material: naive CD8+ T cells sorted from blood. Every receptor here comes from a man younger than 35 in good health.

The chain uses TRBV13 and TRBJ2-7; 7 nucleotides line up with TRBD2. The CDR3 is 15 amino acids. Trimming removed 0 bases from V and 3 bases from J; junction bases left unmatched: 5. The germline CDR1 and CDR2 sequences are PRHDT and FYEKMQ (reference sequence). CDR3 loop: CASSLGLAAHYEQYF. The CDR3 bases are TGTGCCAGCAGCTTAGGGCTAGCGGCCCACTACGAGCAGTACTTC.

This rearrangement joins TRBV5-6 to TRBJ1-3; D gene ambiguous. The CDR3 sequence is 14 residues long. Trimming pared 4 bases from V and 0 bases from J, leaving 8 bases between. CDR1 is SGHDT, CDR2 YYEEEE, per germline. DNA of the CDR3: TGTGCCAGCAGCCGCCCCTTCTCTGGAAACACCATATATTTT. Amino acid sequence: CASSRPFSGNTIYF. Full variable domain (missing parts from reference TRBV5-6 and TRBJ1-3): DAGVTQSPTHLIKTRGQQVTLRCSPKSGHDTVSWYQQALGQGPQFIFQYYEEEERQRGNFPDRFSGHQFPNYSSELNVNALLLGDSALYLCASSRPFSGNTIYFGEGSWLTVV.

The rearrangement uses TRBV13 and TRBJ2-7; the D call may be TRBD1 or TRBD2 (5 bases each). V was pared by 5 bases and J by 6 bases, with 14 bases between. Looked up from germline, CDR1 is PRHDT and CDR2 is FYEKMQ (reference sequence). The CDR3 covers 13 residues. CDR3 residues: CASSHRDRSEQYF. The DNA for the CDR3 is TGTGCCAGCAGCCACCGGGACCGAAGCGAGCAGTACTTC.